The 27 T cell receptor beta chains in this list originate from one sample, sequenced in a study of cytomegalovirus exposure and HLA in healthy donors. Vbeta (60) and Jbeta (13) primers were used in the PCR. Some clones are missing from TCRdb's copy, which holds only in-frame ones; the method was immunoSEQ multiplex PCR. The sample consists of 200,000 to 250,000 clones, around 79% of them appearing once. Sequencing was carried out using PBMCs. The receptors come from a girl aged 2 to 9 in good health and CMV-seronegative.

The chain recombines TRBV6-5 with TRBJ2-2; 8 nucleotides match TRBD1. Germline assignment: CDR1 MNHEY and CDR2 SVGAGI. The CDR3 has 14 residues. V shed 2 bases, J shed 4 bases, and the junction held 0 bases outside the gene matches. The CDR3 loop is CASSYGTGTGELFF. CDR3 nucleotides: TGTGCCAGCAGTTACGGGACAGGCACCGGGGAGCTGTTTTTT.

J is TRBJ2-3 and V is TRBV19; 7 bases fit TRBD2. Trimming at V came to 10 bases and at J to 2 bases, leaving 12 bases not matched to a gene. Per germline, CDR1 LNHDA and CDR2 SQIVND (reference sequence). CDR3 size: 15 residues. This CDR3 is CAIRSRGGPTDTQYF. The CDR3 DNA reads as TGTGCCATTCGGAGTAGGGGAGGGCCCACAGATACGCAGTATTTT.

This clone was seen a handful of times. The chain employs TRBV19 and TRBJ1-2; TRBD1 matches at 8 bases. The CDR3 is made up of 14 amino acids. The germline CDR1 and CDR2 sequences are LNHDA and SQIVND (reference sequence). With 5 bases clipped from V and 4 bases from J, the junction kept 6 bases outside the gene matches. The CDR3 coding sequence is TGTGCCAGTAGTCCACAGGGGGATCGCTATGGCTACACCTTC. It encodes CASSPQGDRYGYTF.

The chain employs TRBV4-1 and TRBJ2-7; TRBD1 aligns across 11 bases. Trimming removed 3 bases from V and 4 bases from J; junction bases left unmatched: 5. The CDR3 is 15 amino acids. CDR1 and CDR2 from the germline V gene are MGHRA and YSYEKL. CDR3 DNA sequence: TGCGCCAGCAGCCATTCCGGGACAGGGGGGTACGAGCAGTACTTC. Its protein product is CASSHSGTGGYEQYF.

V usage is TRBV27 and J usage is TRBJ1-1, with 8 bases aligning to TRBD1. This CDR3 has 14 residues. Trimming removed 6 bases from V and 10 bases from J; junction bases left unmatched: 13. CDR1 is MNHEY, CDR2 SMNVEV, per germline (reference sequence). The CDR3 spells CASSQDRAARVAFF. The CDR3 DNA reads as TGTGCCAGCAGCCAGGACAGGGCCGCCCGAGTAGCTTTCTTT.

This clone was counted a few times. The V gene is TRBV4-1, the J gene TRBJ1-4; the D gene is possibly TRBD1 (6 bases). V lost 3 bases and J 5 bases, leaving 16 bases between the germline ends. The CDR3 length is 16 residues. The germline gives CDR1 MGHRA, CDR2 YSYEKL. DNA for the CDR3: TGCGCCAGCAGCCACCCCGGGACATTCTTGAATGAAAAACTGTTTTTT. It codes for CASSHPGTFLNEKLFF.

V usage is TRBV9 and J usage is TRBJ2-1; no clear D gene. The CDR3 has 11 amino acids. Germline V gives CDR1 SGDLS, CDR2 YYNGEE. V was pared by 4 bases and J by 9 bases, with 8 bases between. CDR3 DNA sequence: TGTGCCAGCAGCAGAGTTAGTGAGCAGTTCTTC. Its protein is CASSRVSEQFF.

V gene TRBV15 combines with J gene TRBJ1-6, with D possibly matching TRBD1 (6 bases). This CDR3 is 16 amino acids long. Germline assignment: CDR1 LNHNV and CDR2 YYDKDF (reference sequence). Trimming cost V 5 bases and J 10 bases, with 21 bases left between them. CDR3 residues: CATSPQTGLISSPLHF. CDR3 sequence (DNA): TGTGCCACCAGCCCGCAGACAGGCCTAATTTCATCACCCCTCCACTTT.

The chain carries TRBV13 and TRBJ1-1, with D hard to call. Germline V gene data show CDR1 as PRHDT and CDR2 as FYEKMQ (reference sequence). Trimming took 7 bases from V and 0 from J, leaving 9 bases between them. The CDR3 loop spans 13 amino acids. The CDR3 spells CASTFEMNTEAFF. The DNA of the CDR3 is TGTGCCAGCACCTTCGAGATGAACACTGAAGCTTTCTTT.

This rearrangement joins TRBV10-3 to TRBJ1-1, with a tentative D call TRBD1 (5 bases). Germline V lookup: CDR1 ENHRY, CDR2 SYGVKD. This CDR3 spans 13 amino acids. V lost 3 bases, J lost 0 bases, and 5 bases lay in between. The CDR3: CAISDRVNTEAFF. CDR3 DNA sequence: TGTGCCATCAGTGACAGGGTGAACACTGAAGCTTTCTTT.

This clone was detected a few times. The rearrangement links TRBV6-6 to TRBJ1-5, with a tentative D call TRBD1 (5 bases). The CDR3 loop spans 13 amino acids. From germline, CDR1 is MNHNY and CDR2 SVGAGI (reference sequence). V shed 6 bases and J shed 2 bases, with 8 bases lying between them. CDR3 residues: CASRGGGNQPQHF. The CDR3 DNA follows: TGTGCCAGCAGGGGAGGGGGCAATCAGCCCCAGCATTTT.

The J gene is TRBJ2-5, the V gene TRBV29-1; a possible D gene is TRBD2 (5 bases). The DNA matches TRBJ2-7 better at its end, which makes the J call doubtful. Germline CDR1 and CDR2: SQVTM and ANQGSEA. The CDR3 loop spans 13 amino acids. The CDR3 DNA follows: TGCAGCGTTGCCGGGCTAGCTTCCCACGAGCAGTACTTC. As protein: CSVAGLASHEQYF.

This clone was detected only a few times. The rearrangement links TRBV6-5 to TRBJ1-1, with TRBD1 matching 9 bases. CDR1 is MNHEY and CDR2 is SVGAGI in the germline V gene. The J segment lost 1 base and the V segment lost 8 bases, leaving 8 bases of the junction unmatched. The CDR3 has 15 amino acids. The CDR3 is CASRFDRGRNTEAFF. CDR3 coding DNA: TGTGCCAGCCGCTTCGACAGGGGGAGGAACACTGAAGCTTTCTTT.

The chain couples TRBV9 to TRBJ2-3, with 13 bases fitting TRBD2. CDR3 size: 17 residues. Germline CDR1 reads SGDLS; CDR2 reads YYNGEE. Trimming at V came to 3 bases and at J to 10 bases, leaving 14 bases not matched to a gene. The CDR3, as DNA: TGTGCCAGCAGCGGACGGACTAGCGGGAGACAAGCCGTGGCGCAGTATTTT. Translation: CASSGRTSGRQAVAQYF.

The chain uses TRBV5-1 and TRBJ1-1; D gene unclear. The germline V gene encodes CDR1 SGHRS and CDR2 YFSETQ. The V and J ends lost 4 bases and 0 bases respectively, with 19 bases between them. CDR3 length equals 17 residues. The CDR3 DNA follows: TGCGCCAGCAGCCCCCTATCCCTTCAGGTCGTGAACACTGAAGCTTTCTTT. The encoded protein is CASSPLSLQVVNTEAFF.

The V and J genes are TRBV18 and TRBJ1-1, with D unclear. CDR3 length: 13 amino acids. V dropped 3 bases and J dropped 7 bases, with 12 bases sitting between them. The V gene's germline CDR1 is KGHSH and CDR2 LQKENI. The CDR3 DNA reads as TGTGCCAGCTCACCGGTCGGCCGGGGTGAAGCTTTCTTT. Translated: CASSPVGRGEAFF.

The chain links TRBV7-9 to TRBJ1-2, with D uncertain. This CDR3 comprises 13 residues. The germline V and J ends were trimmed by 7 bases and 3 bases, with 12 bases remaining between them. Germline V CDR1 and CDR2: SEHNR, FQNEAQ (reference sequence). The DNA of the CDR3 is TGTGCCAGCACCGAGACTGTCGACTATGGCTACACCTTC. It codes for CASTETVDYGYTF. The full variable domain, in which reference TRBV7-9 and TRBJ1-2 provide the parts outside the CDR3, is DTGVSQNPRHKITKRGQNVTFRCDPISEHNRLYWYRQTLGQGPEFLTYFQNEAQLEKSRLLSDRFSAERPKGSFSTLEIQRTEQGDSAMYLCASTETVDYGYTFGSGTRLTVV.

The gene calls are TRBV4-1 and TRBJ1-1; perhaps TRBD1 as D (5 bases). Looked up from germline, CDR1 is MGHRA and CDR2 is YSYEKL. This CDR3 is built from 15 residues. V was cut by 6 bases and J by 2 bases, with 16 bases left in between. CDR3 sequence reads: CASSLAPGGNTEAFF. CDR3 coding DNA: TGCGCCAGCAGTCTCGCCCCCGGGGGAAACACTGAAGCTTTCTTT.

The chain links TRBV10-1 to TRBJ1-4, with D uncertain. Germline V CDR1 and CDR2: WNHNN, SYGVQD (reference sequence). V was clipped by 3 bases and J by 8 bases, with 10 bases between them. This CDR3 has 13 amino acids. The DNA of the CDR3 is TGCGCCAGCAGTGACGGGTATAACGAAAAACTGTTTTTT. It is translated as CASSDGYNEKLFF.

The chain has TRBV30 and TRBJ2-1; possible D gene TRBD2, 6 bases. V lost 1 base, J lost 4 bases, and 11 bases lay in between. The CDR3 contains 14 residues. The germline gives CDR1 GTSNPN, CDR2 SVGIG (reference sequence). The CDR3 DNA is TGTGCCTGGAGTGGGAGGGAGAGGTACAATGAGCAGTTCTTC. Its translation: CAWSGRERYNEQFF.

In its sample, this clone was seen a few times. V and J are TRBV2 and TRBJ2-7; 7 bases are shared with TRBD1. V was clipped by 7 bases and J by 3 bases; unmatched bases: 6. The CDR3 loop spans 13 amino acids. Looked up from germline, CDR1 is SNHLY and CDR2 is FYNNEI. The CDR3 coding sequence is TGTGCCAGCAAGATGGACAGGAACTACGAGCAGTACTTC. This codes for CASKMDRNYEQYF.

The rearrangement joins TRBV5-1 to TRBJ1-1, with D hard to call. Trimming cost V 4 bases and J 2 bases, with 18 bases left between them. The germline V gene encodes CDR1 SGHRS and CDR2 YFSETQ. The CDR3 has 16 amino acids. The CDR3 region has the DNA TGCGCCAGCAGCCTCGGGAGGAGGGCCGTAAACACTGAAGCTTTCTTT. This encodes CASSLGRRAVNTEAFF.

This clone was found once. The chain has TRBV6-5 and TRBJ1-2; perhaps TRBD1 as D (5 bases). The V gene lost 6 bases and the J gene lost 6 bases, with 14 bases spanning the gap. The CDR3 is 13 amino acids. Looked up from germline, CDR1 is MNHEY and CDR2 is SVGAGI. CDR3 protein: CASSQGSHHGYTF. Here the CDR3 DNA reads TGTGCCAGCAGCCAGGGAAGCCATCATGGCTACACCTTC.

The chain carries TRBV9 and TRBJ2-2, with a tentative D call TRBD2 (6 bases). Germline loops: CDR1 SGDLS, CDR2 YYNGEE. This CDR3 has 16 residues. The ends were cut back, 0 bases at V and 6 bases at J, with 15 bases in the middle. The CDR3 region has the DNA TGTGCCAGCAGCGTAGCCGGTGGACTAAGGGCCGGGGAGCTGTTTTTT. The encoded protein is CASSVAGGLRAGELFF.

The chain carries TRBV4-2 and TRBJ1-2; no clear D gene. Germline V lookup: CDR1 LGHNA, CDR2 YNFKEQ. V was pared by 0 bases and J by 1 base, with 9 bases between. The CDR3 sequence is 15 residues long. The DNA of the CDR3 is TGTGCCAGCAGCCAAGATACTGAGCTTAACTATGGCTACACCTTC. It yields the protein CASSQDTELNYGYTF.

This rearrangement joins TRBV4-1 to TRBJ1-4, with 9 bases identical to TRBD1. There are 15 residues in the CDR3. Per germline, CDR1 MGHRA and CDR2 YSYEKL. Trimming cost V 2 bases and J 6 bases; bases outside gene matches: 4. CDR3 loop: CASSQPGQGHEKLFF. The DNA for the CDR3 is TGCGCCAGCAGCCAACCGGGACAGGGCCATGAAAAACTGTTTTTT.

The rearrangement links TRBV19 to TRBJ2-7, with 8 bases matching TRBD1. J was trimmed by 1 base and V by 5 bases; bases with no gene match: 7. The CDR3 is made up of 15 amino acids. CDR1 and CDR2 (germline): LNHDA, SQIVND (reference sequence). CDR3 sequence reads: CASSLTGQGSYEQYF. CDR3 bases: TGTGCCAGTAGTCTCACTGGACAGGGTTCCTACGAGCAGTACTTC.